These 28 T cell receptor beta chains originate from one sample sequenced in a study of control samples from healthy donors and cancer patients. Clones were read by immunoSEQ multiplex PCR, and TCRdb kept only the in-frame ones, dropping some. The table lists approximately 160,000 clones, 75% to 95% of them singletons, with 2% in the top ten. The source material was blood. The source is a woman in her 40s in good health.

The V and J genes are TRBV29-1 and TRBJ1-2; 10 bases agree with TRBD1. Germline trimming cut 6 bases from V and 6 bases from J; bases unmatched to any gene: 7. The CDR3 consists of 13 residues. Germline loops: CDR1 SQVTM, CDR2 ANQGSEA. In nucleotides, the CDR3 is TGCAGCGTCCATGCCGGGACAGGGGATGGCTACACCTTC. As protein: CSVHAGTGDGYTF.

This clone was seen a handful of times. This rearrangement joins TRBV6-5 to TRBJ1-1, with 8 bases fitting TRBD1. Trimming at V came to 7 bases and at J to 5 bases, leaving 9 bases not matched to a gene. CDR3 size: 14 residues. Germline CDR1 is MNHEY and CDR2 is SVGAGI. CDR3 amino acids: CASNTGRGLTEAFF. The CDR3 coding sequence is TGTGCCAGCAACACCGGCAGGGGGCTTACTGAAGCTTTCTTT.

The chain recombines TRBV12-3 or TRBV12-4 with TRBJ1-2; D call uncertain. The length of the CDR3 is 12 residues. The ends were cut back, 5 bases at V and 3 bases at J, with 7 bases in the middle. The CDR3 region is CASSGGDYGYTF. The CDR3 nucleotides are TGTGCCAGCAGTGGAGGAGACTATGGCTACACCTTC.

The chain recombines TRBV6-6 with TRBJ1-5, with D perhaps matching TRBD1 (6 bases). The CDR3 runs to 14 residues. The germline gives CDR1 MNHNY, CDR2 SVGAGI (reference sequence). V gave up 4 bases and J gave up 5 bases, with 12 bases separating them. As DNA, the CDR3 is TGTGCCAGCAGTTCAACAGGGAGCGATCAGCCCCAGCATTTT. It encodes CASSSTGSDQPQHF.

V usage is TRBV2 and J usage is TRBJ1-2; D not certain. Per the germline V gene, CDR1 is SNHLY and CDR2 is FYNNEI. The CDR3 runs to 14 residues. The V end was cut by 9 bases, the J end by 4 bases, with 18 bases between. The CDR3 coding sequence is TGTGCCAGTTTAAAGGAGGGAAGTTCCTATGGCTACACCTTC. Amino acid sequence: CASLKEGSSYGYTF. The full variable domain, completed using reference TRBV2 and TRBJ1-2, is EPEVTQTPSHQVTQMGQEVILRCVPISNHLYFYWYRQILGQKVEFLVSFYNNEISEKSEIFDDQFSVERPDGSNFTLKIRSTKLEDSAMYFCASLKEGSSYGYTFGSGTRLTVV.

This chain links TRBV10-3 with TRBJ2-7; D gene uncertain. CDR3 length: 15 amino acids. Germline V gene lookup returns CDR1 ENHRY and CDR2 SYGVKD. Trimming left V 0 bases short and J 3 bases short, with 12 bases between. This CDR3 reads CAISESKGLLYEQYF. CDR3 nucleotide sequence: TGTGCCATCAGTGAGTCGAAAGGCCTCCTCTACGAGCAGTACTTC.

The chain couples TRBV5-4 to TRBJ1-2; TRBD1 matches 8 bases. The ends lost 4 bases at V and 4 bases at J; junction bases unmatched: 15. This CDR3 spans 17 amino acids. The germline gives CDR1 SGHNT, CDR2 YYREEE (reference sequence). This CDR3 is CASSGRGLTSVGYGYTF. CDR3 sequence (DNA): TGTGCCAGCAGCGGCAGGGGGCTCACCTCAGTTGGCTATGGCTACACCTTC.

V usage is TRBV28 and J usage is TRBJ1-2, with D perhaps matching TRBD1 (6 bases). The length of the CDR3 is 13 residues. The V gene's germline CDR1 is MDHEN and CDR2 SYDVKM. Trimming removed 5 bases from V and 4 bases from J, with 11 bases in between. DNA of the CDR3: TGTGCCAGCAGTCATAAACAGGGCTATGGCTACACCTTC. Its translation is CASSHKQGYGYTF.

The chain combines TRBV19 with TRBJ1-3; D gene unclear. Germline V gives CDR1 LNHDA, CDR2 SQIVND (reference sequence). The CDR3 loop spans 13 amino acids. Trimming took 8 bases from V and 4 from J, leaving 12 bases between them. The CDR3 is CASAPGSGNTIYF. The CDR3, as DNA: TGTGCCAGTGCCCCTGGGTCAGGAAACACCATATATTTT. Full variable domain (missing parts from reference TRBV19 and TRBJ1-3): DGGITQSPKYLFRKEGQNVTLSCEQNLNHDAMYWYRQDPGQGLRLIYYSQIVNDFQKGDIAEGYSVSREKKESFPLTVTSAQKNPTAFYLCASAPGSGNTIYFGEGSWLTVV.

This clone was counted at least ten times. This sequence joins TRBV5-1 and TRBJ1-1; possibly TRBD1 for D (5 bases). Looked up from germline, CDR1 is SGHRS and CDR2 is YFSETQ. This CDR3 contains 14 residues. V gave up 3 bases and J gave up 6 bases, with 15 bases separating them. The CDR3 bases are TGCGCCAGCAGCTCCTTGGGCCCGGGGGCTGAAGCTTTCTTT. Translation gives CASSSLGPGAEAFF.

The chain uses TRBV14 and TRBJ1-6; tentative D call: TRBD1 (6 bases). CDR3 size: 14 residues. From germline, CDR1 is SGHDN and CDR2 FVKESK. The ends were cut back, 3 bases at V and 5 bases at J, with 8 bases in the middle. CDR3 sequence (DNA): TGTGCCAGCAGCCACTACAGGGATAATTCACCCCTCCACTTT. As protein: CASSHYRDNSPLHF.

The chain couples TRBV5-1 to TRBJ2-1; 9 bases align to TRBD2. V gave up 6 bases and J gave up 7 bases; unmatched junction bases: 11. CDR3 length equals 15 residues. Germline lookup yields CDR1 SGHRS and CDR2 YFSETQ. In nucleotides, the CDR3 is TGCGCCAGCACCCTGGGGGCGGGGGGGCTGAATGAGCAGTTCTTC. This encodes CASTLGAGGLNEQFF.

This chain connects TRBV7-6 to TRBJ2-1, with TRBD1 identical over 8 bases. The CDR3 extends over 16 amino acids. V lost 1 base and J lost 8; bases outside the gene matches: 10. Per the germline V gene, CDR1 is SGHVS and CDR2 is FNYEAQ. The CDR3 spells CASSLGLGTGLDEQFF. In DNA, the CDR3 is TGTGCCAGCAGCTTAGGGTTAGGGACAGGCCTCGATGAGCAGTTCTTC.

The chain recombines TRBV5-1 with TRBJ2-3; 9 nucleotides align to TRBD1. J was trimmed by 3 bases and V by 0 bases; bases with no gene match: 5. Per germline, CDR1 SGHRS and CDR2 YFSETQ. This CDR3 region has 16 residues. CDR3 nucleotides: TGCGCCAGCAGCTTGGGCCGGGACAGGGTAACAGATACGCAGTATTTT. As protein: CASSLGRDRVTDTQYF.

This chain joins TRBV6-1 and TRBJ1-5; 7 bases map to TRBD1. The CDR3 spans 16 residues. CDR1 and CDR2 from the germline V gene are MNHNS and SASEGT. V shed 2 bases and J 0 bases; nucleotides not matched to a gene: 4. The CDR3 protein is CASSELYRGSNQPQHF. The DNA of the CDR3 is TGTGCCAGCAGTGAATTGTACAGGGGTAGCAATCAGCCCCAGCATTTT.

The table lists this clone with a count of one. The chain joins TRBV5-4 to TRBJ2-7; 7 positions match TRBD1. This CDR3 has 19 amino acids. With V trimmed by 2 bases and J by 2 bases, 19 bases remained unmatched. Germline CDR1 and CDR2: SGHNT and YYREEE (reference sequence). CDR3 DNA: TGTGCCAGCAGCTTTGGTGACAGGGAAGTGGTTGGAAATGCCTACGAGCAGTACTTC. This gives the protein CASSFGDREVVGNAYEQYF.

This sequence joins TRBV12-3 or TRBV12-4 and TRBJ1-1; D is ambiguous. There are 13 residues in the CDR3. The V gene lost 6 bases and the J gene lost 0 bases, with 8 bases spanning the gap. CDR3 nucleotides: TGTGCCAGCAGCCTCACATTGAACACTGAAGCTTTCTTT. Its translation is CASSLTLNTEAFF.

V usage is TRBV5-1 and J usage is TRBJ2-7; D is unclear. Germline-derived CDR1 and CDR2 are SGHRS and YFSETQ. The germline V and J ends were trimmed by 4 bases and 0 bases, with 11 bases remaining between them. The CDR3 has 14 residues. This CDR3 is CASSPHRHSYEQYF. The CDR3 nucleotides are TGCGCCAGCAGCCCCCACCGACACTCCTACGAGCAGTACTTC. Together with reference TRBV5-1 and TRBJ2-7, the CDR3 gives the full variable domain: KAGVTQTPRYLIKTRGQQVTLSCSPISGHRSVSWYQQTPGQGLQFLFEYFSETQRNKGNFPGRFSGRQFSNSRSEMNVSTLELGDSALYLCASSPHRHSYEQYFGPGTRLTVT.

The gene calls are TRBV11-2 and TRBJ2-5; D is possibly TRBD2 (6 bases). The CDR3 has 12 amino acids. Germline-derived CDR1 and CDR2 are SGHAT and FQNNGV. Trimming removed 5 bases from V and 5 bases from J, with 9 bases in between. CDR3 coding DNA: TGTGCCAGCAGCGGGGACTGGGAGACCCAGTACTTC. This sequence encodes CASSGDWETQYF.

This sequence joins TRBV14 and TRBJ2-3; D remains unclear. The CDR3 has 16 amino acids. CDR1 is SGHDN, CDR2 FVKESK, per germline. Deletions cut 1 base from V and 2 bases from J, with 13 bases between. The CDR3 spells CASSQGRRWDTDTQYF. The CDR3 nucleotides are TGTGCCAGCAGCCAAGGACGTAGGTGGGACACAGATACGCAGTATTTT.

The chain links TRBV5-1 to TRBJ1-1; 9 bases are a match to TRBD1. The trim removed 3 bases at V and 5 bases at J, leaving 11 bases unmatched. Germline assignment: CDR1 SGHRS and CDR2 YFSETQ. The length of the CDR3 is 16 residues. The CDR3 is CASSYEQGAEGTEAFF. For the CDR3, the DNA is TGCGCCAGCAGCTATGAACAGGGGGCTGAGGGAACTGAAGCTTTCTTT.

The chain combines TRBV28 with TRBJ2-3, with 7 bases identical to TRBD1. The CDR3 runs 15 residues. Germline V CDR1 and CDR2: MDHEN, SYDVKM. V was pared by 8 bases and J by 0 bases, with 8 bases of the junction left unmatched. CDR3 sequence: CASGMTGLSTDTQYF. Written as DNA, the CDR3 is TGTGCCAGCGGAATGACAGGGCTTAGCACAGATACGCAGTATTTT.

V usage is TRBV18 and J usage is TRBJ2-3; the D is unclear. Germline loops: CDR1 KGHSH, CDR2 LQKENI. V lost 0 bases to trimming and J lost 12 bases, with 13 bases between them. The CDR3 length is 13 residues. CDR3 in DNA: TGTGCCAGCTCACCACCCGTGACTCCCTCCCAGTATTTT. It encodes CASSPPVTPSQYF.

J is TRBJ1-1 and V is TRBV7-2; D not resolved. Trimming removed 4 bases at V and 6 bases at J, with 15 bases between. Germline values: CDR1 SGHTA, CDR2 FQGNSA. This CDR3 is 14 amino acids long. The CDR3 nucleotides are TGTGCCAGCAGCTCCCTCGCTGGGGAGGCTGAAGCTTTCTTT. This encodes CASSSLAGEAEAFF.

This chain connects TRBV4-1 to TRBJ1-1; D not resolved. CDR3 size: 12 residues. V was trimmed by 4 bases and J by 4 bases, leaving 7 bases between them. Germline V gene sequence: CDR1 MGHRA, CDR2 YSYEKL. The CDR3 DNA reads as TGCGCCAGCAGCCCGCCTGGCACTGAAGCTTTCTTT. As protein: CASSPPGTEAFF.

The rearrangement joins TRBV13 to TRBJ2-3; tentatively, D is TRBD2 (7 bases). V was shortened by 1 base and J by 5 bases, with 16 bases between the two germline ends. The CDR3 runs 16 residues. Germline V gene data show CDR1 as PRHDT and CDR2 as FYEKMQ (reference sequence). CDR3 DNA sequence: TGTGCCAGCAGCTTAGTCGGGGGGCACCGGGGAGATACGCAGTATTTT. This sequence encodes CASSLVGGHRGDTQYF.

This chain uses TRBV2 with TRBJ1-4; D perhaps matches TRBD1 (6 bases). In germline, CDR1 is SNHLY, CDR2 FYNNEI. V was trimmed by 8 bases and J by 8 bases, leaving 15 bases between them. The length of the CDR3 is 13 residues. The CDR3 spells CASQTGYEEKLFF. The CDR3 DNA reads TGTGCCAGCCAGACAGGTTATGAGGAAAAACTGTTTTTT.

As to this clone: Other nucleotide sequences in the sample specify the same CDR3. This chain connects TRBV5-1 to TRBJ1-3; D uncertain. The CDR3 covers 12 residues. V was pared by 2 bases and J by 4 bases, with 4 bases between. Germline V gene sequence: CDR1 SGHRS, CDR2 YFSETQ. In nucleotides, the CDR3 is TGCGCCAGCAGCTTAGAGGGAAACACCATATATTTT. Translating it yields CASSLEGNTIYF. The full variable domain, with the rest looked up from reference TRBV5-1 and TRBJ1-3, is KAGVTQTPRYLIKTRGQQVTLSCSPISGHRSVSWYQQTPGQGLQFLFEYFSETQRNKGNFPGRFSGRQFSNSRSEMNVSTLELGDSALYLCASSLEGNTIYFGEGSWLTVV.